These 10 T cell receptor beta chains were all obtained from the same sample, sequenced in a study of cytomegalovirus exposure and HLA in healthy donors. Primers: 60 Vbeta forward and 13 Jbeta reverse. Generated by immunoSEQ multiplex PCR, the TCRdb table keeps only in-frame clones and is missing some. The sample records some 130,000 clones, 55% to 80% being singletons. Material for sequencing was PBMCs. The receptors were sampled from a woman aged 40-49 years in good health and CMV-seronegative.

This rearrangement joins TRBV11-1 to TRBJ2-7; D is possibly TRBD2 (6 bases). Trimming took 4 bases from V and 3 from J, leaving 7 bases between them. Germline V gene data show CDR1 as SGHAT and CDR2 as FQDESV (reference sequence). The CDR3 contains 12 residues. The CDR3 nucleotides are TGTGCCAGCAGCTCGGAGGGCTACGAGCAGTACTTC. It specifies CASSSEGYEQYF.

The chain carries TRBV4-1 and TRBJ1-3, with D unresolved. The CDR3 consists of 15 residues. The V and J ends lost 2 bases and 3 bases respectively, with 11 bases between them. Germline CDR1 is MGHRA and CDR2 is YSYEKL. The CDR3 region is CASSQSGVGGNTIYF. The CDR3 coding sequence is TGCGCCAGCAGCCAATCCGGGGTAGGTGGAAACACCATATATTTT.

This chain links TRBV9 with TRBJ2-5; D is possibly TRBD2 (5 bases). V gave up 4 bases and J gave up 5 bases, with 18 bases separating them. The V gene's germline CDR1 is SGDLS and CDR2 YYNGEE. There are 15 residues in the CDR3. CDR3 nucleotide sequence: TGTGCCAGCAGCCCCCGGGAATCAAAAGGGGAGACCCAGTACTTC. It specifies CASSPRESKGETQYF.

The rearrangement uses TRBV4-3 and TRBJ1-5; D ambiguous. The germline V gene has CDR1 LGHNA and CDR2 YSLEER. The CDR3 spans 15 residues. Trimming took off 1 base at V and 7 bases at J, with 14 bases between the two ends. CDR3 residues: CASSQGSQGWQPQHF. CDR3 nucleotide sequence: TGCGCCAGCAGCCAAGGGAGTCAAGGCTGGCAGCCCCAGCATTTT.

CDR3 sequence: CASSLITRGPNTGELFF. The CDR3 region has the DNA TGTGCCAGCAGCTTAATCACAAGAGGGCCGAACACCGGGGAGCTGTTTTTT. This chain joins TRBV11-2 and TRBJ2-2, with D possibly being TRBD2 (5 bases). Germline CDR1 is SGHAT and CDR2 is FQNNGV. V lost 2 bases and J 0 bases, leaving 13 bases between the germline ends. This CDR3 comprises 17 residues.

The table lists this clone with a few counts. The rearrangement joins TRBV6-4 to TRBJ2-1; TRBD2 agrees at 8 bases. CDR1 and CDR2 (germline): MRHNA, SNTAGT. V trimming: 5 bases; J trimming: 4 bases; junction bases outside the gene matches: 7. The CDR3 runs 15 residues. CDR3: CASSNERGPYNEQFF. In nucleotides, the CDR3 is TGTGCCAGCAGTAACGAGCGGGGGCCTTACAATGAGCAGTTCTTC.

V and J are TRBV5-1 and TRBJ2-3; 15 bases agree with TRBD2. Trimming took 5 bases from V and 6 from J; bases not matched to a gene: 7. Germline-derived CDR1 and CDR2 are SGHRS and YFSETQ. The CDR3 has 16 amino acids. The CDR3: CASRSTGTSGGDTQYF. In nucleotides, the CDR3 is TGCGCCAGCAGATCCACCGGGACTAGCGGGGGGGATACGCAGTATTTT.

The gene calls are TRBV7-9 and TRBJ1-5; no reliable D call. V lost 1 base and J lost 7, with 8 bases in between. The germline gives CDR1 SEHNR, CDR2 FQNEAQ (reference sequence). CDR3 length: 13 residues. CDR3 region: CASSLGERQPQHF. The CDR3 nucleotides are TGTGCCAGCAGCTTAGGGGAGAGGCAGCCCCAGCATTTT. Complete variable domain (other parts from reference TRBV7-9 and TRBJ1-5): DTGVSQNPRHKITKRGQNVTFRCDPISEHNRLYWYRQTLGQGPEFLTYFQNEAQLEKSRLLSDRFSAERPKGSFSTLEIQRTEQGDSAMYLCASSLGERQPQHFGDGTRLSIL.

The chain employs TRBV5-4 and TRBJ2-7; TRBD2 matches at 8 bases. The CDR3 has 14 amino acids. Germline CDR1 is SGHNT and CDR2 is YYREEE (reference sequence). With 5 bases clipped from V and 5 bases from J, the junction kept 9 bases outside the gene matches. The CDR3 is CASRGPGLGDEQYF. The CDR3 nucleotides read TGTGCCAGCAGGGGCCCGGGACTAGGGGACGAGCAGTACTTC.

The chain carries TRBV9 and TRBJ1-6; D is perhaps TRBD1 (5 bases). Per germline, CDR1 SGDLS and CDR2 YYNGEE. V gave up 4 bases and J gave up 10 bases, with 15 bases separating them. There are 14 residues in the CDR3. CDR3 sequence (DNA): TGTGCCAGCAGCCCTTGGGGGGGGGAGTCACCCCTCCACTTT. Encoded protein: CASSPWGGESPLHF.